A selection of T cell receptor beta chains follows, all from one sample in a study of T cells in Graves' hyperthyroidism and ophthalmopathy. TCRdb passed the multiplex PCR reads through MiXCR, listing each CDR3 protein once. Of 300,000 to 500,000 distinct CDR3 sequences listed, more than 12% are singletons. The sequencing input was blood. The receptors derive from a man aged 50 to 60 with Graves' ophthalmopathy. Each CDR3 is given with its conserved first and last residue.

J	V	CDR3
TRBJ2-3	TRBV5-1	CASSLGLAYADTQYF
TRBJ1-4	TRBV30	CAWSLTVATNEKLFF
TRBJ2-5	TRBV11-2	CASSLFVYEEGGETQYF
TRBJ2-1	TRBV29-1	CSVERPGTEQFF
TRBJ1-6	TRBV18	CASSPQGNYNSPLHF
TRBJ1-2	TRBV24-1	CATSEGRESAGYTF
TRBJ1-6	TRBV2	CASSETGGSPLHF
TRBJ2-5	TRBV18	CASSPFTSAKTGSQETQYF
TRBJ1-2	TRBV27	CASRLPGQGYGYTF
TRBJ2-1	TRBV11-2	CASSFYGNEQFF
TRBJ2-7	TRBV6-1	CASSRQGADYEQYF
TRBJ2-1	TRBV20-1	CSALRDSGRGEQFF
TRBJ1-6	TRBV28	CASSPTSFVNSPLHF
TRBJ1-1	TRBV5-1	CASSPDRPLRDTEAFF
TRBJ2-1	TRBV7-2	CASSPRWGEQFF
TRBJ2-1	TRBV3-1	CASSQVSGSLNEQFF
TRBJ2-2	TRBV11-2	CASSLVWQSTGELFF
TRBJ1-6	TRBV27	CASKGVSYNSPLHF
TRBJ2-7	TRBV30	CAWITLSEQYF
TRBJ1-5	TRBV20-1	CSAHSGDQPQHF
TRBJ1-3	TRBV18	CASSLGQISGNTIYF
TRBJ1-1	TRBV5-1	CASSLAPGRAEAFF
TRBJ2-1	TRBV12-3/TRBV12-4	CASSSYSGGSSYNEQFF
TRBJ2-3	TRBV6-1	CASSAETSTDTQYF
TRBJ2-7	TRBV5-5	CASRKEQDSYEQYF
TRBJ1-2	TRBV3-1	CASTQEGRDGYTF
TRBJ1-3	TRBV5-8	CASSLAGNSGNTIYF
TRBJ1-1	TRBV27	CASSHPGSEAFF
TRBJ1-2	TRBV3-1	CASSLRSYGYTF
TRBJ2-1	TRBV29-1	CSVPDLGIYNEQFF
TRBJ2-5	TRBV29-1	CSVGGTAMGTQYF
TRBJ2-7	TRBV5-1	CASSLAQTYEQYF
TRBJ2-7	TRBV20-1	CSARPSSYEQYF
TRBJ1-5	TRBV27	CASSLLGIGQPQHF
TRBJ2-3	TRBV5-4	CASSSEGLAERISTDTQYF
TRBJ2-7	TRBV4-1	CASSQEAVGGQTYEQYF
TRBJ1-1	TRBV28	CASSLEGVYTEAFF
TRBJ1-1	TRBV6-1	CASSMKGAEAFF
TRBJ2-6	TRBV3-1	CASIGAGANVLTF
TRBJ1-5	TRBV6-9	CASSYGPGDSNQPQHF
TRBJ1-1	TRBV27	CASSFAGASNSEAFF